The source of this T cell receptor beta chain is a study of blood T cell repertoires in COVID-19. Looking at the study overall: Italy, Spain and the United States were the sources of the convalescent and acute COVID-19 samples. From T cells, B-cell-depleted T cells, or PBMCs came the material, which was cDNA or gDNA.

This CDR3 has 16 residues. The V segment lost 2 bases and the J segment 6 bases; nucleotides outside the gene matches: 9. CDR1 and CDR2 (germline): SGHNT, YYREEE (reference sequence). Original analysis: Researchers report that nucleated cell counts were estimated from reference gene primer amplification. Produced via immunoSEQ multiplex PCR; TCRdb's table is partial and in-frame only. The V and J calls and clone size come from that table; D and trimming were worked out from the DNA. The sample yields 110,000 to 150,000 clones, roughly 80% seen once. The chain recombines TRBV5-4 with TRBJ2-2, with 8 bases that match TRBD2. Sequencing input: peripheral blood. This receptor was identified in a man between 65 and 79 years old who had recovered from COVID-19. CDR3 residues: CASSFGAGGRPGELFF. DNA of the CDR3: TGTGCCAGCAGCTTCGGCGCGGGAGGAAGGCCCGGGGAGCTGTTTTTT.